This T cell receptor (beta chain) appears in the sequencing data of a study of chemoradiotherapy in HPV16-positive cancers. Study overall: Candidate HPV-specific T-cell clones and common TCR motifs came from functional assays in a couple of HPV16-positive patients.

Sequencing was performed with immunoSEQ multiplex PCR; in TCRdb, only in-frame clones are kept and a portion is missing. The table shows 25,000 to 30,000 clones, with roughly 92% occurring only once. Details on this clone: The antigen is not known.

Germline assignment: CDR1 LGHNA and CDR2 YNFKEQ. The CDR3 has 16 amino acids. Trimming left V 0 bases short and J 0 bases short, with 9 bases between. Points from the study as a whole: During treatment, candidate HPV-specific clones and E7-related motifs expanded in tumor. The functional HPV-specific definition rests on just two HPV16-positive patients.

Repertoires were sampled repeatedly during chemoradiotherapy. Material: blood, obtained from a patient who underwent chemoradiotherapy. The gene calls are TRBV4-2 and TRBJ1-5, with a tentative D call TRBD1 (5 bases). The sequence was obtained from a human donor with HPV-associated anogenital cancer. The CDR3 is CASSQDGTHSNQPQHF. The CDR3 coding sequence is TGTGCCAGCAGCCAAGATGGGACCCATAGCAATCAGCCCCAGCATTTT.